The 11 T cell receptor beta chains given below trace back to one sample, sequenced in a study of CD8 T cell repertoires and HIV-1 epitope variants. The assay was immunoSEQ multiplex PCR, and TCRdb's table has in-frame clones only and misses some. This sample has thousands of clones, with 50% to 75% found just once. These TCRs' antigens remain unknown. The material sequenced was cultured CD8+ T cells derived from PBMCs. All receptors derive from a male donor with HIV.

This clone is hyperexpanded in the sample. The V and J genes are TRBV4-1 and TRBJ1-2; no firm D call. The CDR3 contains 16 residues. Germline V gene data show CDR1 as MGHRA and CDR2 as YSYEKL. The germline V and J ends were trimmed by 0 bases and 3 bases, with 14 bases remaining between them. The CDR3 is CASSQDPPDLDYGYTF. The CDR3 nucleotides read TGCGCCAGCAGCCAAGATCCCCCAGACTTGGACTATGGCTACACCTTC.

The rearrangement links TRBV28 to TRBJ2-1; TRBD2 might be the D (7 bases). The germline V gene encodes CDR1 MDHEN and CDR2 SYDVKM. The CDR3 has 15 residues. Trimming took off 3 bases at V and 4 bases at J, with 13 bases between the two ends. The CDR3 sequence: CASSFEGGLYNEQFF. In nucleotides, the CDR3 is TGTGCCAGCAGTTTCGAGGGGGGGCTTTACAATGAGCAGTTCTTC.

This chain connects TRBV28 to TRBJ1-2, with a tentative D call TRBD1 (5 bases). V lost 3 bases, J lost 4 bases, and 12 bases lay in between. Per germline, CDR1 MDHEN and CDR2 SYDVKM. The CDR3 is 14 residues long. CDR3 bases: TGTGCCAGCAGTTTCGGGGGAAACTCCTATGGCTACACCTTC. It yields the protein CASSFGGNSYGYTF.

This clone was observed a handful of times. J is TRBJ1-2 and V is TRBV6-5; 7 nucleotides agree with TRBD1. The CDR3 is made up of 13 amino acids. Looked up from germline, CDR1 is MNHEY and CDR2 is SVGAGI. V shed 1 base and J 8 bases; nucleotides not matched to a gene: 4. Here the CDR3 reads CASSYFDREGYTF. The DNA for the CDR3 is TGTGCCAGCAGTTACTTTGACAGGGAAGGCTACACCTTC.

A few counts support this clone. The chain recombines TRBV29-1 with TRBJ2-5, with 7 bases fitting TRBD2. V dropped 3 bases and J dropped 4; count of bases not matched to a gene: 5. Per germline, CDR1 SQVTM and CDR2 ANQGSEA. The CDR3 runs to 13 residues. The CDR3 DNA reads TGCAGCGTTGAGGGGGGGTTAGGAGAGACCCAGTACTTC. This translates into CSVEGGLGETQYF.

This clone has a handful of counts. This chain uses TRBV10-3 with TRBJ2-2; 10 positions agree with TRBD2. There are 15 residues in the CDR3. The J segment lost 7 bases and the V segment lost 3 bases, leaving 5 bases of the junction unmatched. Germline lookup yields CDR1 ENHRY and CDR2 SYGVKD. The CDR3 reads CAISEPTSGLGELFF. The CDR3 DNA sequence: TGTGCCATCAGTGAACCGACTAGCGGGCTCGGGGAGCTGTTTTTT.

This clone turned up a few times. This rearrangement joins TRBV4-2 to TRBJ1-4; no reliable D call. The germline V gene has CDR1 LGHNA and CDR2 YNFKEQ. Trimming removed 1 base from V and 5 bases from J, with 8 bases in between. This CDR3 comprises 14 residues. The CDR3 DNA follows: TGTGCCAGCAGCCAAGCGCTGTTAAATGAAAAACTGTTTTTT. As protein: CASSQALLNEKLFF.

This chain uses TRBV11-3 with TRBJ2-1, with no clear D. The length of the CDR3 is 13 residues. V was shortened by 6 bases and J by 4 bases, with 10 bases between the two germline ends. In germline, CDR1 is SGHNT, CDR2 YENEEA. CDR3 sequence (DNA): TGTGCCAGCAGTTTCCGGTCGTACAATGAGCAGTTCTTC. It specifies CASSFRSYNEQFF.

The chain links TRBV6-5 to TRBJ2-2, with TRBD1 identical over 7 bases. CDR1 is MNHEY, CDR2 SVGAGI, per germline. V lost 5 bases, J lost 4 bases, and 4 bases stayed unmatched. This CDR3 region has 14 residues. The CDR3 sequence is CASSDGTATGELFF. CDR3 sequence (DNA): TGTGCCAGCAGTGACGGGACAGCCACCGGGGAGCTGTTTTTT.

The chain joins TRBV4-3 to TRBJ1-1; unclear D gene. Between the trimmed V and J ends, which lost 2 bases and 6 bases, there was a span of 10 bases. CDR1 and CDR2 from the germline V gene are LGHNA and YSLEER. The CDR3 totals 13 residues. CDR3 sequence: CASSQYRRAEAFF. DNA of the CDR3: TGCGCCAGCAGCCAATATAGGAGGGCTGAAGCTTTCTTT.

The chain combines TRBV11-3 with TRBJ2-7; 11 positions agree with TRBD2. The ends lost 7 bases at V and 6 bases at J; junction bases unmatched: 2. Germline loops: CDR1 SGHNT, CDR2 YENEEA. CDR3 size: 12 residues. CDR3 sequence: CASTGTSGEQYF. In nucleotides, the CDR3 is TGTGCCAGCACCGGGACTAGCGGCGAGCAGTACTTC.